This T cell receptor beta chain originates from a study of control samples from healthy donors and cancer patients. Method: immunoSEQ multiplex PCR; TCRdb's copy keeps in-frame clones and lacks some. Seen here are some 160,000 clones, around 90% observed once, and the top ten hold 4.9%. Source material: blood. This receptor was taken from a man aged 25 to 40 in good health.

The CDR3 here is CASSPYLDSKETQYF. For the CDR3, the DNA is TGTGCCAGCAGTCCCTATTTGGACTCCAAAGAGACCCAGTACTTC. The chain carries TRBV9 and TRBJ2-5, with D possibly matching TRBD2 (5 bases). Trimming shortened V by 5 bases and J by 3 bases, and 17 bases separated the two germline ends. The germline gives CDR1 SGDLS, CDR2 YYNGEE. The CDR3 is 15 amino acids.